The 26 T cell receptor beta chains listed next were all sequenced from one sample in a study of cytomegalovirus exposure and HLA in healthy donors. Sequencing used immunoSEQ multiplex PCR; TCRdb keeps in-frame clones, though not all of them. The repertoire includes roughly 310,000 clones, approximately 88% of them detected once, and 0.9% to 1% sits in the top ten. The sample taken for sequencing was PBMCs. Receptors originate from a young man in good health and CMV-seronegative.

V usage is TRBV11-3 and J usage is TRBJ2-7, with D possibly being TRBD1 (6 bases). This CDR3 is built from 13 residues. Germline V gene sequence: CDR1 SGHNT, CDR2 YENEEA. The V and J ends lost 5 bases and 7 bases respectively, with 15 bases between them. The CDR3 sequence: CASSPSNREEQYF. In DNA form, the CDR3 reads TGTGCCAGCAGCCCTAGTAACAGGGAAGAGCAGTACTTC.

This clone was counted once. The CDR3 reads CASSDGIGHSGNTIYF. CDR3 DNA: TGTGCCAGCAGCGACGGGATTGGGCACTCTGGAAACACCATATATTTT. This rearrangement joins TRBV7-2 to TRBJ1-3; D not certain. CDR1 and CDR2 (germline): SGHTA, FQGNSA. The V and J ends lost 5 bases and 0 bases respectively, with 14 bases between them. The CDR3 runs to 16 residues.

The genes are TRBV11-3 and TRBJ2-1; 9 bases map to TRBD1. The ends lost 3 bases at V and 9 bases at J; junction bases unmatched: 3. The CDR3 consists of 13 residues. CDR1 is SGHNT, CDR2 YENEEA, per germline. This CDR3 is CASSFGTGSEQFF. CDR3 in DNA: TGTGCCAGCAGCTTCGGGACAGGGAGTGAGCAGTTCTTC.

The chain joins TRBV4-3 to TRBJ1-1, with D possibly TRBD1 on 6 matching bases. Germline-derived CDR1 and CDR2 are LGHNA and YSLEER. V was clipped by 4 bases and J by 5 bases, with 14 bases between them. This CDR3 spans 14 amino acids. CDR3 protein: CASSLRSTGTEAFF. For the CDR3, the DNA is TGCGCCAGCAGCCTCCGATCCACAGGGACTGAAGCTTTCTTT.

This clone has just a few counts. V is TRBV10-1 and J is TRBJ2-5; TRBD2 might be the D (7 bases). The CDR3 is 14 amino acids. Germline values: CDR1 WNHNN, CDR2 SYGVQD (reference sequence). V lost 8 bases and J lost 3, with 16 bases in between. CDR3 coding DNA: TGCGCCAGCGGGGGGGCGCAGGTAAAAGAGACCCAGTACTTC. Translated: CASGGAQVKETQYF.

The chain carries TRBV6-1 and TRBJ1-5; a possible D gene is TRBD1 (6 bases). The V and J ends lost 7 bases and 6 bases respectively, with 13 bases between them. This CDR3 spans 13 amino acids. CDR1 is MNHNS and CDR2 is SASEGT in the germline V gene. The CDR3 region is CASNRGAPQPQHF. The CDR3 DNA is TGTGCCAGCAACCGGGGGGCCCCTCAGCCCCAGCATTTT.

The rearrangement joins TRBV4-3 to TRBJ1-2; 8 bases align to TRBD1. With 3 bases clipped from V and 5 bases from J, the junction kept 8 bases outside the gene matches. Looked up from germline, CDR1 is LGHNA and CDR2 is YSLEER. The length of the CDR3 is 15 residues. The CDR3 region is CASSHSRDRIYGYTF. The CDR3 DNA sequence: TGCGCCAGCAGCCATTCCAGGGACAGGATATATGGCTACACCTTC.

The chain recombines TRBV4-1 with TRBJ2-2, with 7 bases matching TRBD2. Germline-derived CDR1 and CDR2 are MGHRA and YSYEKL. J gave up 5 bases and V 5 bases, and 11 bases lay outside the gene matches. The CDR3 contains 16 residues. CDR3 region: CASSVRGDAWTGELFF. The CDR3 DNA follows: TGCGCCAGCAGCGTACGGGGGGACGCTTGGACCGGGGAGCTGTTTTTT.

This rearrangement joins TRBV27 to TRBJ1-5; D gene unclear. The germline gives CDR1 MNHEY, CDR2 SMNVEV (reference sequence). Trimming cost V 6 bases and J 0 bases, with 18 bases left between them. The CDR3 extends over 17 amino acids. CDR3 residues: CASSFSSESVSNQPQHF. The DNA of the CDR3 is TGTGCCAGCAGCTTCTCTAGTGAATCAGTTAGCAATCAGCCCCAGCATTTT.

V gene TRBV6-1 combines with J gene TRBJ1-2, with no clear D. Germline CDR1 is MNHNS and CDR2 is SASEGT. V shed 0 bases and J shed 5 bases, with 16 bases lying between them. The CDR3 runs to 16 residues. The CDR3 spells CASSEAVSGVWYGYTF. The DNA for the CDR3 is TGTGCCAGCAGTGAAGCGGTGTCCGGGGTCTGGTATGGCTACACCTTC.

V usage is TRBV6-1 and J usage is TRBJ1-5; D ambiguous. Trimming removed 3 bases from V and 3 bases from J, with 9 bases in between. The germline gives CDR1 MNHNS, CDR2 SASEGT. This CDR3 spans 14 amino acids. As DNA, the CDR3 is TGTGCCAGCAGTGATAGAGGTCTCAATCAGCCCCAGCATTTT. The encoded protein is CASSDRGLNQPQHF.

The chain joins TRBV11-1 to TRBJ2-2; D is uncertain. In germline, CDR1 is SGHAT, CDR2 FQDESV (reference sequence). This CDR3 has 16 residues. Trimming removed 1 base from V and 3 bases from J, with 12 bases in between. For the CDR3, the DNA is TGTGCCAGCAGCTTAGGCCCAACAAGTTACACCGGGGAGCTGTTTTTT. Translation: CASSLGPTSYTGELFF.

This clone was counted between two and nine times. The chain is built from TRBV5-1 and TRBJ2-1; 8 bases are a match to TRBD2. Looked up from germline, CDR1 is SGHRS and CDR2 is YFSETQ. This CDR3 has 13 residues. J lost 10 bases, V lost 4 bases, and 7 bases had no gene match. The CDR3 sequence: CASSVAGWGEQFF. CDR3 nucleotides: TGCGCCAGCAGCGTAGCGGGGTGGGGAGAGCAGTTCTTC.

This chain uses TRBV19 with TRBJ1-1; D gene ambiguous. With 5 bases removed from V and 2 bases from J, the gap between germline ends came to 12 bases. Germline CDR1 and CDR2: LNHDA and SQIVND (reference sequence). CDR3 size: 14 residues. The chain's CDR3 is CASSAILVNTEAFF. The CDR3 region has the DNA TGTGCCAGTAGTGCCATCCTAGTCAACACTGAAGCTTTCTTT.

The rearrangement uses TRBV11-2 and TRBJ1-1; D gene unclear. V lost 4 bases, J lost 5 bases, and 8 bases lay in between. CDR1 SGHAT and CDR2 FQNNGV come from the germline V gene. The CDR3 is 12 residues long. Here the CDR3 DNA reads TGTGCCAGCAGCTCGGCGAGGACTGAAGCTTTCTTT. Translated: CASSSARTEAFF.

The V gene is TRBV5-5, the J gene TRBJ2-3; no clear D gene. V lost 4 bases and J 3 bases, leaving 18 bases between the germline ends. This CDR3 is built from 16 residues. Germline values: CDR1 SGHKS, CDR2 YYEKEE (reference sequence). Here the CDR3 reads CASSQLLLEMTDTQYF. CDR3 DNA: TGTGCCAGCAGCCAACTCCTGCTAGAAATGACAGATACGCAGTATTTT.

The CDR3 region is CASSPLARTGNTIYF. CDR3 in DNA: TGTGCCAGCAGCCCTTTAGCCCGAACAGGAAACACCATATATTTT. This chain joins TRBV2 and TRBJ1-3; the D is unclear. V lost 6 bases to trimming and J lost 4 bases, with 16 bases between them. Germline V lookup: CDR1 SNHLY, CDR2 FYNNEI. The CDR3 totals 15 residues. Full variable domain (missing parts from reference TRBV2 and TRBJ1-3): EPEVTQTPSHQVTQMGQEVILRCVPISNHLYFYWYRQILGQKVEFLVSFYNNEISEKSEIFDDQFSVERPDGSNFTLKIRSTKLEDSAMYFCASSPLARTGNTIYFGEGSWLTVV.

This sequence joins TRBV28 and TRBJ1-5; D is unclear. V was cut by 6 bases and J by 6 bases, with 3 bases left in between. This CDR3 is 10 amino acids long. Per germline, CDR1 MDHEN and CDR2 SYDVKM. DNA of the CDR3: TGTGCCAGCAGCGTTCAGCCCCAGCATTTT. Translating it yields CASSVQPQHF.

The chain couples TRBV14 to TRBJ1-1; 10 bases map to TRBD1. The CDR3 contains 17 residues. From germline, CDR1 is SGHDN and CDR2 FVKESK. Trimming removed 3 bases from V and 1 base from J; junction bases left unmatched: 8. The CDR3 coding sequence is TGTGCCAGCAGCCATACCGGGACAGGGGAAAAGAACACTGAAGCTTTCTTT. This encodes CASSHTGTGEKNTEAFF.

The chain links TRBV5-6 to TRBJ1-3, with a tentative D call TRBD1 (5 bases). From germline, CDR1 is SGHDT and CDR2 YYEEEE. CDR3 length: 16 amino acids. Trimming took off 1 base at V and 1 base at J, with 12 bases between the two ends. The CDR3 loop is CASSLYYRGSGNTIYF. CDR3 nucleotide sequence: TGTGCCAGCAGCTTGTATTACCGGGGGTCTGGAAACACCATATATTTT.

The rearrangement uses TRBV7-2 and TRBJ2-5; the match to TRBD2 covers 8 bases. V was pared by 5 bases and J by 0 bases, with 5 bases of the junction left unmatched. CDR1 and CDR2 from the germline V gene are SGHTA and FQGNSA. The CDR3 consists of 15 residues. CDR3: CASSLGGEYQETQYF. CDR3 DNA sequence: TGTGCCAGCAGCCTCGGGGGGGAGTACCAAGAGACCCAGTACTTC. Drawing the rest from reference TRBV7-2 and TRBJ2-5, the complete variable domain is GAGVSQSPSNKVTEKGKDVELRCDPISGHTALYWYRQSLGQGLEFLIYFQGNSAPDKSGLPSDRFSAERTGGSVSTLTIQRTQQEDSAVYLCASSLGGEYQETQYFGPGTRLLVL.

The chain recombines TRBV4-1 with TRBJ1-1; D not certain. The CDR3 totals 15 residues. Germline values: CDR1 MGHRA, CDR2 YSYEKL. V was shortened by 1 base and J by 6 bases, with 15 bases between the two germline ends. CDR3 DNA sequence: TGCGCCAGCAGCCAAGGCCAGTTATTATCTTCTGAAGCTTTCTTT. Residues: CASSQGQLLSSEAFF.

The chain is built from TRBV29-1 and TRBJ2-2; no reliable D call. V lost 4 bases to trimming and J lost 1 base, with 7 bases between them. In germline, CDR1 is SQVTM, CDR2 ANQGSEA. This CDR3 is built from 13 residues. This chain's CDR3 is CSVVGLNTGELFF. In nucleotides, the CDR3 is TGCAGCGTTGTTGGGCTGAACACCGGGGAGCTGTTTTTT.

V and J are TRBV5-6 and TRBJ2-7; maybe TRBD2 (6 bases). The CDR3 runs 17 residues. CDR1 and CDR2 from the germline V gene are SGHDT and YYEEEE. V was shortened by 3 bases and J by 2 bases, with 21 bases between the two germline ends. Written as DNA, the CDR3 is TGTGCCAGCAGCTCGCCTATTAGGGTTAGCGGAGCCTACGAGCAGTACTTC. It specifies CASSSPIRVSGAYEQYF. Full variable domain (remainder filled in from reference TRBV5-6 and TRBJ2-7): DAGVTQSPTHLIKTRGQQVTLRCSPKSGHDTVSWYQQALGQGPQFIFQYYEEEERQRGNFPDRFSGHQFPNYSSELNVNALLLGDSALYLCASSSPIRVSGAYEQYFGPGTRLTVT.

The chain recombines TRBV7-9 with TRBJ1-2; unclear D gene. CDR1 is SEHNR and CDR2 is FQNEAQ in the germline V gene (reference sequence). The CDR3 is 13 residues long. Trimming stripped 5 bases from V and 4 bases from J, with 11 bases between. CDR3 sequence: CASSPLGLYGYTF. The DNA for the CDR3 is TGTGCCAGCAGCCCCCTTGGACTCTATGGCTACACCTTC.

This chain joins TRBV10-1 and TRBJ2-5; 8 nucleotides agree with TRBD1. CDR1 and CDR2 (germline): WNHNN, SYGVQD (reference sequence). The CDR3 runs 15 residues. The V and J ends lost 4 bases and 3 bases, in that order; junction bases with no gene match: 7. The CDR3: CASSGGQDLKETQYF. The CDR3 DNA sequence: TGCGCCAGCAGTGGGGGACAGGACCTGAAAGAGACCCAGTACTTC.